This is a list of T cell receptor beta chains from one sample in a study of cytomegalovirus exposure and HLA in healthy donors. Data came from immunoSEQ multiplex PCR; TCRdb stores just in-frame clones and leaves some out. The table has 65,000 to 90,000 clones, about 77% seen once. Sequencing input: PBMCs. Receptors originate from a man in his sixties in good health and CMV-seronegative. Both conserved end residues are part of each CDR3. Each record gives: J gene, V gene, D gene, clone size, CDR3 length, CDR3 protein, CDR3 DNA. A D gene is named only where the DNA matches it firmly. Not all rows give a size; the values are once, few, many and, for expanded clones, a class.

TRBJ1-2 TRBV2 - - 16 CASTPGGGWSAYGYTF TGTGCCAGCACCCCCGGGGGAGGCTGGAGTGCCTATGGCTACACCTTC
TRBJ1-1 TRBV5-1 TRBD1 - 15 CASSLTGTAFTEAFF TGCGCCAGCAGCTTGACCGGGACAGCTTTCACTGAAGCTTTCTTT
TRBJ1-5 TRBV7-9 - - 15 CASSSTTPARQPQHF TGTGCCAGCAGCTCCACGACACCAGCCAGGCAGCCCCAGCATTTT
TRBJ2-7 TRBV2 - - 13 CASSERGPYEQYF TGTGCCAGCAGTGAAAGGGGCCCCTACGAGCAGTACTTC
TRBJ2-1 TRBV7-3 TRBD2 - 15 CASSRASGAGNEQFF TGTGCCAGCAGCCGGGCTAGCGGGGCGGGAAATGAGCAGTTCTTC
TRBJ1-2 TRBV4-1 - - 15 CASSQGSGRFYGYTF TGCGCCAGCAGCCAAGGATCCGGTCGCTTTTATGGCTACACCTTC
TRBJ2-1 TRBV19 TRBD1 - 15 CASSITGVSYNEQFF TGTGCCAGTAGTATTACAGGGGTCTCCTACAATGAGCAGTTCTTC
TRBJ1-3 TRBV4-1 TRBD1 - 20 CASSQKGTGGKQSSGNTIYF TGCGCCAGCAGCCAAAAGGGTACAGGGGGGAAACAGAGCTCTGGAAACACCATATATTTT
TRBJ2-7 TRBV2 - - 14 CASSDGGLSYEQYF TGTGCCAGCAGTGACGGGGGGCTCTCCTACGAGCAGTACTTC
TRBJ1-5 TRBV19 - - 12 CASSQLNQPQHF TGTGCCAGTAGTCAACTTAATCAGCCCCAGCATTTT
TRBJ2-7 TRBV18 - - 16 CASSPAGGQGPYEQYF TGTGCCAGCTCACCTGCGGGGGGACAGGGACCCTACGAGCAGTACTTC
TRBJ2-1 TRBV18 TRBD2 - 15 CASSSTSGGYNEQFF TGTGCCAGCTCATCGACTAGCGGGGGATACAATGAGCAGTTCTTC
TRBJ1-2 TRBV7-8 - - 13 CASSLAGSYGYTF TGTGCCAGCAGCTTGGCAGGGTCCTATGGCTACACCTTC
TRBJ2-1 TRBV5-6 TRBD2 - 15 CASSSTSGSWNEQFF TGTGCCAGCAGCTCGACTAGCGGCTCTTGGAATGAGCAGTTCTTC
TRBJ2-1 TRBV11-3 TRBD2 - 16 CASSSGLAGPIDEQFF TGTGCCAGCAGCTCAGGCCTAGCGGGGCCGATCGATGAGCAGTTCTTC
TRBJ2-7 TRBV7-9 - - 15 CASSPDGAFGYEQYF TGTGCCAGCAGCCCCGATGGGGCATTCGGCTACGAGCAGTACTTC
TRBJ2-7 TRBV12-5 TRBD2 - 18 CASSPTSGGFPKGDEQYF TGTGCTAGCTCCCCGACTAGCGGGGGTTTCCCTAAGGGGGACGAGCAGTACTTC
TRBJ1-5 TRBV30 - few 13 CAWNSVGDQPQHF TGTGCCTGGAATTCCGTAGGGGATCAGCCCCAGCATTTT
TRBJ1-1 TRBV7-8 TRBD1 - 14 CASSHGTGYTEAFF TGTGCCAGCAGCCACGGGACAGGGTACACTGAAGCTTTCTTT
TRBJ1-1 TRBV6-1 - - 13 CASSEQAGTEAFF TGTGCCAGCAGTGAACAGGCGGGCACTGAAGCTTTCTTT
TRBJ1-5 TRBV19 TRBD1 - 15 CASSMKGAYNQPQHF TGTGCCAGTAGTATGAAGGGGGCGTACAATCAGCCCCAGCATTTT
TRBJ1-3 TRBV19 TRBD1 - 16 CASSTFDDREENTIYF TGTGCCAGTAGTACCTTCGACGACAGGGAAGAAAACACCATATATTTT
TRBJ2-7 TRBV7-6 - - 14 CASSLGSRPYEQYF TGTGCCAGCAGCTTAGGTAGCCGCCCCTACGAGCAGTACTTC
TRBJ1-5 TRBV19 TRBD1 few 13 CASKQGSGQPQHF TGTGCCAGTAAACAGGGGTCGGGTCAGCCCCAGCATTTT
TRBJ2-7 TRBV11-3 - few 15 CASSLGPQSSYEQYF TGTGCCAGCAGCTTAGGTCCACAGAGCTCCTACGAGCAGTACTTC
TRBJ1-5 TRBV5-4 TRBD1 - 18 CASSLHRTGPWSNQPQHF TGTGCCAGCAGCTTGCATCGGACAGGCCCATGGAGCAATCAGCCCCAGCATTTT
TRBJ2-2 TRBV11-2 - - 13 CASSLPLRGELFF TGTGCCAGCAGCTTACCTTTGCGGGGGGAGCTGTTTTTT
TRBJ1-5 TRBV19 TRBD1 once 14 CASRGMTGAQPQHF TGTGCCAGTAGGGGGATGACAGGGGCTCAGCCCCAGCATTTT
TRBJ2-6 TRBV5-1 TRBD2 - 19 CASTRDYSGVSSGANVLTF TGCGCCAGCACCCGGGACTACAGCGGGGTATCATCTGGGGCCAACGTCCTGACTTTC
TRBJ1-2 TRBV5-6 - - 14 CASSLYLRRAGYTF TGTGCCAGCAGCTTGTATTTGAGGAGGGCTGGCTACACCTTC
TRBJ2-3 TRBV2 TRBD2 few 16 CASSVDGGALADTQYF TGTGCCAGCAGTGTGGACGGGGGGGCGTTAGCAGATACGCAGTATTTT
TRBJ1-1 TRBV6-4 TRBD1 few 15 CASREQGWKNTEAFF TGTGCCAGCAGGGAACAGGGGTGGAAGAACACTGAAGCTTTCTTT
TRBJ2-7 TRBV30 TRBD1 - 12 CTYRDRAYEQYF TGTACCTACCGGGACAGGGCCTACGAGCAGTACTTC
TRBJ2-4 TRBV27 - once 14 CASSLRGVKNIQYF TGTGCCAGCAGTCTCAGGGGGGTCAAAAACATTCAGTACTTC
TRBJ2-7 TRBV9 - - 16 CASSARQAPEPYEQYF TGTGCCAGCAGCGCCCGACAGGCCCCCGAACCCTACGAGCAGTACTTC
TRBJ1-6 TRBV2 TRBD1 once 14 CASTVDRGSSPLHF TGTGCCAGCACAGTGGACAGGGGATCTTCACCCCTCCACTTT
TRBJ1-1 TRBV5-4 TRBD1 - 15 CASSPLQGGNTEAFF TGTGCCAGCAGCCCGCTACAGGGGGGTAACACTGAAGCTTTCTTT
TRBJ2-7 TRBV2 - - 13 CASSEQALNEQYF TGTGCCAGCAGTGAGCAGGCCCTAAACGAGCAGTACTTC
TRBJ2-3 TRBV5-1 TRBD1 - 16 CASSARQGSISDTQYF TGCGCCAGCAGCGCCAGACAGGGGTCGATTTCAGATACGCAGTATTTT
TRBJ1-5 TRBV30 - many 14 CAIIWRKRSQPQHF TGTGCCATAATATGGCGTAAGCGGTCCCAGCCCCAGCATTTT